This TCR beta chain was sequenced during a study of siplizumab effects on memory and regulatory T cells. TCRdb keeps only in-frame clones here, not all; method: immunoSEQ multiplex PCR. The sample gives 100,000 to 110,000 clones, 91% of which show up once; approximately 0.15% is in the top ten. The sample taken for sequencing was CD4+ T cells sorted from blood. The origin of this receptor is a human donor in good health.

In nucleotides, the CDR3 is TGTGCCAGCTCCGCGAGCGGGGGGAACACCGGGGAGCTGTTTTTT. The encoded protein is CASSASGGNTGELFF. J is TRBJ2-2 and V is TRBV2; TRBD2 agrees at 8 bases. CDR1 and CDR2 (germline): SNHLY, FYNNEI. This CDR3 comprises 15 residues. After removal of 8 bases from V and 1 base from J, the junction contained 6 bases not matched to a gene.